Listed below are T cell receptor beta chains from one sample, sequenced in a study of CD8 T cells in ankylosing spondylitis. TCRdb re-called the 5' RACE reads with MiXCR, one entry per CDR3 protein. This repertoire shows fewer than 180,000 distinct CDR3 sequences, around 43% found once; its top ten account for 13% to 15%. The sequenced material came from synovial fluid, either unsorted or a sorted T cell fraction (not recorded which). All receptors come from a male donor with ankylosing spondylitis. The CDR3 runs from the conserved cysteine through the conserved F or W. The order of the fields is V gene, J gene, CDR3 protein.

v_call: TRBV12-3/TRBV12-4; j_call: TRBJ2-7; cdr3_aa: CASQYRPRLPYEQYF
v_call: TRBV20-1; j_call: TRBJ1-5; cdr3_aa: CSAPRGGSKQPQHF
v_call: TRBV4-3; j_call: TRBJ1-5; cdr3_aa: CASSQAPGQPQHF
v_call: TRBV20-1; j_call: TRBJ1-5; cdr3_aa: CSALRGDTGEVTQHF
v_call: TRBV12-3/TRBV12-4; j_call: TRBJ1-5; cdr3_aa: CASSPFSRVPQESQHF
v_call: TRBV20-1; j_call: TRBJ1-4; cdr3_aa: CSARSTDFATNEKLFF
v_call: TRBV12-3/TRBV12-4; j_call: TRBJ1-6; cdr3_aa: CASSSDGSYNSPLHF
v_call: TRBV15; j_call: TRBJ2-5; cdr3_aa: CATSRDRQGETQYF
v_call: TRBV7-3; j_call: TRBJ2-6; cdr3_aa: CASSLFRVGANVLTF
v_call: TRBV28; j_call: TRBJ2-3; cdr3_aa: CASSPRQGGITDTQYF
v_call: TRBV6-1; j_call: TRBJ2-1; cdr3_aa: CASRLYSGGAGNEQFF
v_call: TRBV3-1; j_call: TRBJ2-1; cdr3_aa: CASSQVVVTGLVDEQFF
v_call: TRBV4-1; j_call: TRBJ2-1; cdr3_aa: CASSQEVSVTFEQFF
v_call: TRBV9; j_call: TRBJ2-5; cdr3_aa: CASSEALGGSGLETQYF
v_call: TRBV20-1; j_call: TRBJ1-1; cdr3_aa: CSAQAIGQGVGEAFF
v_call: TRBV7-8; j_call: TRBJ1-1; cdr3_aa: CASSPGQGGPEAFF
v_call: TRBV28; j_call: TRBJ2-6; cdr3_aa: CASSQIDRAGANVLTF
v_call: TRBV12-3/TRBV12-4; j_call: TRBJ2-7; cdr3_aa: CASRRNVRSDEQYF
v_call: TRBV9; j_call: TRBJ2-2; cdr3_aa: CASSADDRGDINTGELFF
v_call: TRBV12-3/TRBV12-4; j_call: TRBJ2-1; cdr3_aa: CASSRGGLAEYNEQFF
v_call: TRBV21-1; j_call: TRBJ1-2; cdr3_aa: CASNGQGWIYGYTF
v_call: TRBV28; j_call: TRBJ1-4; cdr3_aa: CASRGIGSVREKLFF
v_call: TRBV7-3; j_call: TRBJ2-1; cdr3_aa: CASSLTSSLYNEQFF
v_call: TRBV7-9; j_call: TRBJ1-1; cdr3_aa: CASSFGGSTEAFF
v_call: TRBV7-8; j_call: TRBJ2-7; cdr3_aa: CASSPRTGGSYEQYF
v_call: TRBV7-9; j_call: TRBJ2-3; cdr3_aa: CASSLISGGTPTDTQYF
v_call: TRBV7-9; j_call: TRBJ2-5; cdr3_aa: CASSLAFGTGEETQYF
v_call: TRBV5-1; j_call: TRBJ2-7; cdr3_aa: CASSLYRGGEQYF
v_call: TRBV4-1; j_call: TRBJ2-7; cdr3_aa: CASSSGLAGAGKQYF
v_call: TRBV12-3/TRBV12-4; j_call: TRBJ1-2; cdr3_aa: CASSFSRGWRYGYTF
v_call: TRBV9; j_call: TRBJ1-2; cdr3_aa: CASSGWTGEGGYGYTF
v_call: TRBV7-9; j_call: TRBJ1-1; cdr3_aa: CASSLAQLNTEAFF
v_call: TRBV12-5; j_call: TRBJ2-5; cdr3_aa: CASGLSPVWETQYF
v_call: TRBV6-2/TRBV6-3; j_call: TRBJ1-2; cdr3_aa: CASSYFTPGIGGYTF
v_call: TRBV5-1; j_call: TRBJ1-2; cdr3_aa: CASSLAGGAYGYTF
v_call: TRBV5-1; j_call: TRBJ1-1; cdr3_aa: CASSLFPGWGYYTEAFF
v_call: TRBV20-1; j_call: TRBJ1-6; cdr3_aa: CSASPGQGFYSPLHF
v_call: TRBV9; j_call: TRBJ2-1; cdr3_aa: CASSPDYNEQFF
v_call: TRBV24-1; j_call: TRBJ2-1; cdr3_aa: CATSDFGAGSNNEQFF
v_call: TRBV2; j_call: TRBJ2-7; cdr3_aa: CASSEGRTYEQYF
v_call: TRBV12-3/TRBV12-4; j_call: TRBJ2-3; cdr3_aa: CASNLGGTSDTQYF
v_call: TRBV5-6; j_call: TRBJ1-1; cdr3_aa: CASSLVGLGTEAFF
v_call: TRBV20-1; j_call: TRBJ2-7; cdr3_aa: CSLRGRFVGDEQYF
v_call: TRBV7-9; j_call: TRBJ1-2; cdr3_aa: CASSSRGGSYGYTF
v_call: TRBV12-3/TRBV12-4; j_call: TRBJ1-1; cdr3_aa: CASSLVGRTEAFF
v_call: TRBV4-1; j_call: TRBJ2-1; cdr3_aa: CASSHEDRGNYNEQFF
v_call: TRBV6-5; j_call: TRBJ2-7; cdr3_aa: CASSLGPPLSEQYF
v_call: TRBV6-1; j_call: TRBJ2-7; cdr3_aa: CASRTRVRGEQYF
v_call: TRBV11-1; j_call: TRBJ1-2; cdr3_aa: CASSPGTGRMIANYGYTF
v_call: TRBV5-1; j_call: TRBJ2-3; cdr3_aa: CASSLHRWGAVTDTQYF
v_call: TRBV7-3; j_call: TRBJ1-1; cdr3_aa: CASSLQGNTEAFF
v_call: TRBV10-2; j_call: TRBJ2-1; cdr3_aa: CASSDPDGSSYNEQFF
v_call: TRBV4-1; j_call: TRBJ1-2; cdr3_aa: CASSQWWVPPSYGYTF
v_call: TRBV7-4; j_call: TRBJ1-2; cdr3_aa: CASSSVLNYGYTF